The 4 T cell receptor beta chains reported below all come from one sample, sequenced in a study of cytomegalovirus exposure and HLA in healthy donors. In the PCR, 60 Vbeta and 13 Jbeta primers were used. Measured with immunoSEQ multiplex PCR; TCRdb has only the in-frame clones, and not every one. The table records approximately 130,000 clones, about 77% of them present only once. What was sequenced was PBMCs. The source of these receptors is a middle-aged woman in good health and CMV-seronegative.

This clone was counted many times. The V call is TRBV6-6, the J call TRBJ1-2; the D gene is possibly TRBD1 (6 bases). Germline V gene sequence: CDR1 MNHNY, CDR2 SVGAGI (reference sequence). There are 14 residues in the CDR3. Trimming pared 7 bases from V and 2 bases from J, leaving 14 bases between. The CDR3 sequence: CASIADRSNYGYTF. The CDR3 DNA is TGTGCCAGCATTGCCGACAGGTCGAACTATGGCTACACCTTC.

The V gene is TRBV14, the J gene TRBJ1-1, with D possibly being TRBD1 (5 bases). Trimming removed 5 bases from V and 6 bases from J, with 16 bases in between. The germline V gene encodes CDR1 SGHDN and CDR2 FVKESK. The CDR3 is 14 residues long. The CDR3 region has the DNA TGTGCCAGCAGCGAAGTCATGGCGGGGGCTGAAGCTTTCTTT. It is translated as CASSEVMAGAEAFF.

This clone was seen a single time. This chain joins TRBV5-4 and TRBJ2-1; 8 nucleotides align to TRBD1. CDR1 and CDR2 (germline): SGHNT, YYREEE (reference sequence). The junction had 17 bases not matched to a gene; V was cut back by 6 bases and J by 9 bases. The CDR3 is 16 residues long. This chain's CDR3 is CASIFRAGGGQGEQFF. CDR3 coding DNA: TGTGCCAGCATCTTTCGGGCAGGGGGCGGCCAGGGTGAGCAGTTCTTC.

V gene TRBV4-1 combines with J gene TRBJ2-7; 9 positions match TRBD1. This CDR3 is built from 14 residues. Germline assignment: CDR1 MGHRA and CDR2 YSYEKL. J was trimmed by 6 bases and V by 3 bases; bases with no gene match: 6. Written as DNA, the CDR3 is TGCGCCAGCAGCCACCCGGGACAGGGACGCGAGCAGTACTTC. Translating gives CASSHPGQGREQYF.